The 3 T cell receptor beta chains given below trace back to one sample, sequenced in a study of T cell responses to AZD1222 COVID-19 vaccine. TCRdb's copy holds only in-frame clones and misses some; the assay was immunoSEQ multiplex PCR. Among 100,000 to 110,000 clones listed, about 85% were seen once. This specimen consisted of peripheral blood, obtained on day 0 of AZD1222 vaccination. The receptors stem from an adult in good health.

The chain couples TRBV7-8 to TRBJ1-1; the D is unclear. Germline CDR1 reads SGHVS; CDR2 reads FQNEAQ. Between the trimmed V and J ends, which lost 5 bases and 0 bases, there was a span of 16 bases. The CDR3 is 16 amino acids. CDR3 sequence: CASSPTRLGMNTEAFF. In nucleotides, the CDR3 is TGTGCCAGCAGCCCCACACGACTGGGGATGAACACTGAAGCTTTCTTT. Complete variable domain (other parts from reference TRBV7-8 and TRBJ1-1): GAGVSQSPRYKVAKRGQDVALRCDPISGHVSLFWYQQALGQGPEFLTYFQNEAQLDKSGLPSDRFFAERPEGSVSTLKIQRTQQEDSAVYLCASSPTRLGMNTEAFFGQGTRLTVV.

Here the CDR3 reads CAAASGQLNTEAFF. The CDR3 region has the DNA TGTGCCGCAGCCTCGGGGCAGTTGAACACTGAAGCTTTCTTT. The rearrangement links TRBV5-8 to TRBJ1-1, with a weak D call TRBD1 (5 bases). Germline CDR1 is SGHTS and CDR2 is YDEGEE. The germline V and J ends were trimmed by 10 bases and 0 bases, with 16 bases remaining between them. This CDR3 region has 14 residues.

This chain links TRBV7-2 with TRBJ2-5; the D gene could be TRBD1 or TRBD2 (5 bases each). V was shortened by 5 bases and J by 4 bases, with 14 bases between the two germline ends. This CDR3 has 14 residues. Germline CDR1 is SGHTA and CDR2 is FQGNSA. CDR3 loop: CASSTRRDGETQYF. The DNA of the CDR3 is TGTGCCAGCAGCACCCGACGGGACGGAGAGACCCAGTACTTC.